A single sample gave rise to the 15 T cell receptor beta chains below, sequenced in a study of T cell responses to AZD1222 COVID-19 vaccine. Method: immunoSEQ multiplex PCR; TCRdb's copy keeps in-frame clones and lacks some. This sample has roughly 96,000 clones, with 88% found just once. The starting material was peripheral blood, obtained on day 0 of AZD1222 vaccination. The receptors originated from an adult in good health.

The V call is TRBV27, the J call TRBJ1-4; 8 bases line up with TRBD1. CDR3 size: 12 residues. Germline loops: CDR1 MNHEY, CDR2 SMNVEV (reference sequence). J was trimmed by 11 bases and V by 4 bases; bases with no gene match: 3. CDR3 residues: CASSSDRAKLFF. CDR3 DNA sequence: TGTGCCAGCAGTTCGGACAGGGCGAAACTGTTTTTT.

The chain is built from TRBV9 and TRBJ2-1, with 8 positions matching TRBD2. The CDR3 loop spans 15 amino acids. Germline lookup yields CDR1 SGDLS and CDR2 YYNGEE. The V and J ends lost 4 bases and 9 bases, in that order; junction bases with no gene match: 12. The CDR3 sequence is CASSPIGSREGEQFF. The CDR3 DNA reads as TGTGCCAGCAGCCCCATCGGGAGTCGGGAGGGTGAGCAGTTCTTC.

This chain uses TRBV2 with TRBJ2-2; possibly TRBD1 or TRBD2 for D (5 bases each). The germline V gene encodes CDR1 SNHLY and CDR2 FYNNEI. Trimming left V 4 bases short and J 4 bases short, with 16 bases between. This CDR3 comprises 16 residues. The DNA of the CDR3 is TGTGCCAGCAGTGGCTCCCGGGACCGCGCCACCGGGGAGCTGTTTTTT. Translating it yields CASSGSRDRATGELFF.

CDR3 in DNA: TGTGCCAGCTCACCACGGGTCCCCGTACAAGAGACCCAGTACTTC. Amino acid sequence: CASSPRVPVQETQYF. The rearrangement links TRBV18 to TRBJ2-5; no clear D gene. CDR3 length: 15 residues. Germline V CDR1 and CDR2: KGHSH, LQKENI. The V end lost 1 base, the J end lost 2 bases, and 11 bases lay between the germline ends.

The chain links TRBV5-5 to TRBJ1-5; 7 bases align to TRBD1. The CDR3 is 15 residues long. The V and J ends lost 3 bases and 5 bases, in that order; junction bases with no gene match: 8. Germline CDR1 is SGHKS and CDR2 is YYEKEE (reference sequence). The CDR3 here is CASSSLRGLDQPQHF. CDR3 bases: TGTGCCAGCAGCTCCCTTAGGGGGCTGGATCAGCCCCAGCATTTT.

The CDR3: CATSDSWQGKDTQYF. The CDR3 bases are TGTGCCACCAGTGACTCCTGGCAGGGGAAAGATACGCAGTATTTT. The chain is built from TRBV24-1 and TRBJ2-3, with D perhaps matching TRBD1 (6 bases). The CDR3 extends over 15 amino acids. Germline V gene sequence: CDR1 KGHDR, CDR2 SFDVKD. Trimming shortened V by 4 bases and J by 5 bases, and 15 bases separated the two germline ends.

The chain carries TRBV18 and TRBJ1-1; the D gene is possibly TRBD1 (5 bases). Between the trimmed V and J ends, which lost 1 base and 0 bases, there was a span of 9 bases. The CDR3 has 15 residues. Germline V gene lookup returns CDR1 KGHSH and CDR2 LQKENI. The CDR3 DNA reads as TGTGCCAGCTCACCACTGGAGGGACTGAACACTGAAGCTTTCTTT. Translated: CASSPLEGLNTEAFF.

V usage is TRBV7-2 and J usage is TRBJ1-3; D is undetermined. The CDR3 consists of 15 residues. The V end was cut by 3 bases, the J end by 0 bases, with 9 bases between. The germline V gene encodes CDR1 SGHTA and CDR2 FQGNSA. The CDR3 region has the DNA TGTGCCAGCAGCTTTAGAAGTAGCTCTGGAAACACCATATATTTT. Translation gives CASSFRSSSGNTIYF.

This sequence joins TRBV5-4 and TRBJ2-6; D unclear. The V gene's germline CDR1 is SGHNT and CDR2 YYREEE (reference sequence). The CDR3 spans 16 residues. V was pared by 5 bases and J by 0 bases, with 12 bases between. This CDR3 is CASSRATLSGANVLTF. As DNA, the CDR3 is TGTGCCAGCAGTCGCGCCACCCTCTCTGGGGCCAACGTCCTGACTTTC.

The V call is TRBV19, the J call TRBJ1-5, with TRBD1 matching 9 bases. V was pared by 3 bases and J by 7 bases, with 4 bases of the junction left unmatched. Germline assignment: CDR1 LNHDA and CDR2 SQIVND (reference sequence). There are 14 residues in the CDR3. CDR3 sequence: CASSMDRGGQPQHF. DNA for the CDR3: TGTGCCAGTAGTATGGACAGGGGAGGACAGCCCCAGCATTTT. Variable domain in full (rest from reference TRBV19 and TRBJ1-5): DGGITQSPKYLFRKEGQNVTLSCEQNLNHDAMYWYRQDPGQGLRLIYYSQIVNDFQKGDIAEGYSVSREKKESFPLTVTSAQKNPTAFYLCASSMDRGGQPQHFGDGTRLSIL.

The genes are TRBV12-5 and TRBJ2-1; no definite D call. V lost 0 bases and J 0 bases, leaving 9 bases between the germline ends. The CDR3 has 16 residues. CDR1 and CDR2 (germline): LGHNT, FRNRAP. CDR3 protein: CASGLVLGGSYNEQFF. The DNA of the CDR3 is TGTGCTAGTGGTTTGGTACTTGGCGGCTCCTACAATGAGCAGTTCTTC.

The chain combines TRBV4-1 with TRBJ1-6; D is possibly TRBD1 (5 bases). Germline values: CDR1 MGHRA, CDR2 YSYEKL. V lost 1 base, J lost 6 bases, and 13 bases lay in between. This CDR3 has 16 amino acids. Written as DNA, the CDR3 is TGCGCCAGCAGCCAAGTTGTGGGGACGGTTAATTCACCCCTCCACTTT. Its protein product is CASSQVVGTVNSPLHF.

The chain links TRBV18 to TRBJ2-1; 15 bases agree with TRBD2. The CDR3 contains 16 residues. Unmatched junction bases numbered 5, after V lost 3 bases and J lost 8 bases. Germline V CDR1 and CDR2: KGHSH, LQKENI. In DNA, the CDR3 is TGTGCCAGCTCACCTCCGGGACTAGCGGGAGGATATGAGCAGTTCTTC. It translates to CASSPPGLAGGYEQFF. The whole variable domain, filled in from reference TRBV18 and TRBJ2-1, reads NAGVMQNPRHLVRRRGQEARLRCSPMKGHSHVYWYRQLPEEGLKFMVYLQKENIIDESGMPKERFSAEFPKEGPSILRIQQVVRGDSAAYFCASSPPGLAGGYEQFFGPGTRLTVL.

In nucleotides, the CDR3 is TGTGCCAGCAGCCAAGTGTTTTCGGGAAGGGGCACAGATACGCAGTATTTT. Residues: CASSQVFSGRGTDTQYF. The chain couples TRBV3-1 (or the pseudogene TRBV3-2) to TRBJ2-3, with TRBD2 as a possible D gene (5 bases). Per the germline V gene, CDR1 is LGHDT and CDR2 is YNNKEL (reference sequence). V lost 1 base to trimming and J lost 1 base, with 15 bases between them. The CDR3 contains 17 residues.

The chain employs TRBV19 and TRBJ1-1; TRBD1 agrees at 8 bases. Looked up from germline, CDR1 is LNHDA and CDR2 is SQIVND (reference sequence). The ends lost 4 bases at V and 6 bases at J; junction bases unmatched: 10. The CDR3 runs to 15 residues. DNA for the CDR3: TGTGCCAGTAGTAGAGGACAGGGTAAGGTCCCTGAAGCTTTCTTT. Its protein is CASSRGQGKVPEAFF.